The clone carrying this TCR beta chain was detected once. The antigen remains unidentified. Data came from immunoSEQ multiplex PCR; TCRdb stores just in-frame clones and leaves some out. The sample holds about 120,000 clones; 75% to 95% are singletons and the top ten take around 3.8%. This entry comes from a study of T cell responses to AZD1222 COVID-19 vaccine. General study points: AZD1222 recipients seropositive at baseline numbered only five to seven. It was only after the peak T cell response that any repertoires were sampled. Epitopes outside B.1.351 and B.1.1.7 mutated regions reportedly drew nearly half of spike TCRs. Donor demographics were predominantly white British with a female majority; clonal diversity may be underestimated.

J was trimmed by 1 base and V by 5 bases; bases with no gene match: 5. There are 16 residues in the CDR3. Germline V gene sequence: CDR1 MNHEY, CDR2 SMNVEV (reference sequence). The sequence was obtained from an adult who received the MenACWY meningococcal vaccine as a control. The sample in question was peripheral blood, obtained 28 days after the second dose of the MenACWY control vaccine. The chain uses TRBV27 and TRBJ2-7, with 13 bases matching TRBD2. This CDR3 reads CASSPPTSGRSYEQYF. In DNA form, the CDR3 reads TGTGCCAGCAGTCCCCCGACTAGCGGGAGGTCCTACGAGCAGTACTTC.